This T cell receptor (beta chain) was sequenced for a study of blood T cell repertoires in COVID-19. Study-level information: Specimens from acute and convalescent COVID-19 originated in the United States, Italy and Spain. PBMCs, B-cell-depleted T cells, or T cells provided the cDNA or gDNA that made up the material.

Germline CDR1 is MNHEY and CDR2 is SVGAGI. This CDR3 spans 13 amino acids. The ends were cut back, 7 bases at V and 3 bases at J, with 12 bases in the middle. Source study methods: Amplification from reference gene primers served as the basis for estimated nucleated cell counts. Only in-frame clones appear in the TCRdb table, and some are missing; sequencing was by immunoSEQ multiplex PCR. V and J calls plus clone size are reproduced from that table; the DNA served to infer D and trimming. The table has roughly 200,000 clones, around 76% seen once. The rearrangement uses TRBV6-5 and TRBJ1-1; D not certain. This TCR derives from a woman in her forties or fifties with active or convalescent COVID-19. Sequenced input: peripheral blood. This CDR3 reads CASIERTYTEAFF. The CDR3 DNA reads TGTGCCAGCATCGAGAGAACTTACACTGAAGCTTTCTTT.